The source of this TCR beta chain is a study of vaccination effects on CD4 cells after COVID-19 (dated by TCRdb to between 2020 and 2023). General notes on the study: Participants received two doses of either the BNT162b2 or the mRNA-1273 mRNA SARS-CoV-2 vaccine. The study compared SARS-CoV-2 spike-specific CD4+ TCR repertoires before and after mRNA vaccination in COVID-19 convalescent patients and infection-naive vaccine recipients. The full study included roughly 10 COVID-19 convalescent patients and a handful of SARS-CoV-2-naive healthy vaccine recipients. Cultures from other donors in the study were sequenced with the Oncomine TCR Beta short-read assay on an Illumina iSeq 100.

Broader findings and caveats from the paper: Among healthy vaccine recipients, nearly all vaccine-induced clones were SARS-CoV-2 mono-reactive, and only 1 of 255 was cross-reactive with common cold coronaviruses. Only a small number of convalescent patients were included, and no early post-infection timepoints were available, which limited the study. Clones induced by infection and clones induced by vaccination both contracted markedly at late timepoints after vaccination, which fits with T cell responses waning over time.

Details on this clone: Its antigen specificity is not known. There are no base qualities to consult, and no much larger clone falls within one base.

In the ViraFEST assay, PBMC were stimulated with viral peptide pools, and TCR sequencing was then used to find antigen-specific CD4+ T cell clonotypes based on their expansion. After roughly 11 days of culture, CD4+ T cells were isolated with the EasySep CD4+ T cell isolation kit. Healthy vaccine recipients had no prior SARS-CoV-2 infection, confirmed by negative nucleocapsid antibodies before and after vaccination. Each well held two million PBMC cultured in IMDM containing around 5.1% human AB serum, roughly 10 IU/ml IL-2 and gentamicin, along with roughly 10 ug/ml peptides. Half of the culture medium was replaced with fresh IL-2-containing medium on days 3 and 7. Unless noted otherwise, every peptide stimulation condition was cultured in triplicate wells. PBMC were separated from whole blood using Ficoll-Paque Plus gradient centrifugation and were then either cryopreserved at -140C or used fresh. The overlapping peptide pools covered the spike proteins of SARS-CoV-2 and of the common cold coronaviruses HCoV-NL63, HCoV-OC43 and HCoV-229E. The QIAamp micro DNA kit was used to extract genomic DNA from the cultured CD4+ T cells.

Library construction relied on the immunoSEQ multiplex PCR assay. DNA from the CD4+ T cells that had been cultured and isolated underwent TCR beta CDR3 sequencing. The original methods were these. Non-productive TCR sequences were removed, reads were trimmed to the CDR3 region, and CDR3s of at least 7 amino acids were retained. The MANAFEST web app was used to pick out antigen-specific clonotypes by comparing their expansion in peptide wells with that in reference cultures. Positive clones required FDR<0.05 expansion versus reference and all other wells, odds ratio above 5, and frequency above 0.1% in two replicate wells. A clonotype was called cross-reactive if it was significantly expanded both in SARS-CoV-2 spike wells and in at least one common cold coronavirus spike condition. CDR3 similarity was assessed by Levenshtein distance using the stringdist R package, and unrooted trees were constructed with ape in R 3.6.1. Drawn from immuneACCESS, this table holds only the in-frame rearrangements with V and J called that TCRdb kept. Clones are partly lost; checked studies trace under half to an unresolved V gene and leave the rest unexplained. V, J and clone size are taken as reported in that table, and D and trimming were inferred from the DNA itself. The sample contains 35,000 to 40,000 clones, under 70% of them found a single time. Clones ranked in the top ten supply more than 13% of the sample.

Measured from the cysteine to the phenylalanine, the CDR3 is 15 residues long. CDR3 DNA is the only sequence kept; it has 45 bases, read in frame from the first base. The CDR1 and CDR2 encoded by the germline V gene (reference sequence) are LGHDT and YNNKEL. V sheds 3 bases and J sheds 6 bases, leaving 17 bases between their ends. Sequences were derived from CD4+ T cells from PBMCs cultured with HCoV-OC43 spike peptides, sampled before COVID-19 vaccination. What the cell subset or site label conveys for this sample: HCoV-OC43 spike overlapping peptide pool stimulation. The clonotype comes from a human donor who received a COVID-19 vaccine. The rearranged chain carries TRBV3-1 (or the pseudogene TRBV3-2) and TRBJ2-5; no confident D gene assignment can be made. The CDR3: CASSQAGRSEKTQYF. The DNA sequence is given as TGTGCCAGCAGCCAGGCCGGGCGTTCTGAGAAGACCCAGTACTTC.